These 13 T cell receptor beta chains were sequenced from one sample in a study of T cell responses to AZD1222 COVID-19 vaccine. The repertoire was sequenced with immunoSEQ multiplex PCR; TCRdb's copy has only in-frame clones and lacks some. The data show some 84,000 clones, 65% to 90% seen once. The specimen comprised peripheral blood, sampled on day 0 of AZD1222 vaccination. These receptors were collected from an adult in good health.

The J gene is TRBJ2-5, the V gene TRBV24-1; tentative D call: TRBD2 (5 bases). Germline CDR1 KGHDR, CDR2 SFDVKD. With 3 bases removed from V and 5 bases from J, the gap between germline ends came to 12 bases. The CDR3 has 14 residues. CDR3 sequence reads: CATSDRTSRETQYF. The DNA for the CDR3 is TGTGCCACCAGTGATAGGACTTCAAGGGAGACCCAGTACTTC.

This clone was detected once. V usage is TRBV28 and J usage is TRBJ2-5; 8 nucleotides align to TRBD1. Germline lookup yields CDR1 MDHEN and CDR2 SYDVKM. J was trimmed by 4 bases and V by 8 bases; bases with no gene match: 3. This CDR3 is built from 12 residues. Here the CDR3 DNA reads TGTGCCAGCGAACAGGGGGGAGAGACCCAGTACTTC. It translates to CASEQGGETQYF.

V usage is TRBV7-2 and J usage is TRBJ1-1, with D perhaps TRBD1 (6 bases). Trimming removed 1 base from V and 1 base from J, with 16 bases in between. The CDR3 sequence is 17 residues long. Germline CDR1 and CDR2: SGHTA and FQGNSA. CDR3 residues: CASSLVLGAGRNTEAFF. CDR3 nucleotides: TGTGCCAGCAGCTTAGTTCTGGGGGCGGGTCGGAACACTGAAGCTTTCTTT. Full variable domain (missing parts from reference TRBV7-2 and TRBJ1-1): GAGVSQSPSNKVTEKGKDVELRCDPISGHTALYWYRQSLGQGLEFLIYFQGNSAPDKSGLPSDRFSAERTGGSVSTLTIQRTQQEDSAVYLCASSLVLGAGRNTEAFFGQGTRLTVV.

The rearrangement links TRBV9 to TRBJ2-7; D is ambiguous. The CDR3 contains 11 residues. Trimming took off 0 bases at V and 5 bases at J, with 3 bases between the two ends. The germline V gene encodes CDR1 SGDLS and CDR2 YYNGEE. CDR3 region: CASSVGNEQYF. The CDR3 coding sequence is TGTGCCAGCAGCGTAGGGAACGAGCAGTACTTC.

The gene calls are TRBV4-3 and TRBJ1-2; no reliable D call. Germline-derived CDR1 and CDR2 are LGHNA and YSLEER. V was trimmed by 3 bases and J by 8 bases, leaving 19 bases between them. The CDR3 covers 15 residues. CDR3 coding DNA: TGCGCCAGCAGCCATAAGGGCAGCCCGGCGGGGGGCTACACCTTC. Its protein is CASSHKGSPAGGYTF.

The CDR3 DNA is TGTGCCAGCAGCTTAGATGATAGGGGAGCAGATACGCAGTATTTT. Translation gives CASSLDDRGADTQYF. This rearrangement joins TRBV11-3 to TRBJ2-3; D tentatively fits TRBD1 or TRBD2 (5 bases each). From germline, CDR1 is SGHNT and CDR2 YENEEA. V lost 0 bases, J lost 4 bases, and 11 bases lay in between. The CDR3 is 15 residues long.

For the CDR3, the DNA is TGTGCCAGCAGCTTGGCCTCCGGGGAGCTGTTTTTT. Its protein product is CASSLASGELFF. This sequence joins TRBV5-4 and TRBJ2-2; D is unresolved. Trimming took 0 bases from V and 6 from J, leaving 3 bases between them. Germline V lookup: CDR1 SGHNT, CDR2 YYREEE (reference sequence). CDR3 size: 12 residues.

Comments on this clone: This same CDR3 is encoded by further DNA sequences in the sample. This sequence joins TRBV18 and TRBJ2-3; D is uncertain. Trimming took off 6 bases at V and 0 bases at J, with 7 bases between the two ends. Germline values: CDR1 KGHSH, CDR2 LQKENI. There are 13 residues in the CDR3. CDR3 protein: CASSPPSTDTQYF. The CDR3 bases are TGTGCCAGCTCTCCCCCTAGCACAGATACGCAGTATTTT.

The chain uses TRBV11-2 and TRBJ2-1; the match to TRBD2 covers 8 bases. The CDR3 length is 15 residues. The V gene's germline CDR1 is SGHAT and CDR2 FQNNGV. The trim removed 3 bases at V and 7 bases at J, leaving 8 bases unmatched. CDR3 loop: CASSFGGRMGNEQFF. As DNA, the CDR3 is TGTGCCAGCAGCTTTGGCGGGAGGATGGGGAATGAGCAGTTCTTC.

The chain uses TRBV2 and TRBJ1-5; a weak D match, TRBD1 (5 bases). CDR3 length equals 14 residues. Germline V lookup: CDR1 SNHLY, CDR2 FYNNEI. Trimming took 7 bases from V and 1 from J, leaving 11 bases between them. In DNA, the CDR3 is TGTGCCAGCACAGGGACGTTGAGCAATCAGCCCCAGCATTTT. This translates into CASTGTLSNQPQHF.

The chain recombines TRBV7-9 with TRBJ1-3; 8 bases are shared with TRBD1. The junction had 10 bases not matched to a gene; V was cut back by 5 bases and J by 4 bases. The CDR3 loop spans 16 amino acids. The germline V gene has CDR1 SEHNR and CDR2 FQNEAQ (reference sequence). This chain's CDR3 is CASSPGQGIGGNTIYF. DNA of the CDR3: TGTGCCAGCAGCCCCGGACAGGGCATCGGAGGAAACACCATATATTTT.

The J gene is TRBJ2-3, the V gene TRBV6-2 or TRBV6-3; TRBD2 aligns across 12 bases. The germline CDR1 and CDR2 sequences are MNHEY and SVGEGT. J lost 6 bases, V lost 0 bases, and 13 bases had no gene match. This CDR3 region has 19 residues. The CDR3 nucleotides read TGTGCCAGCAGTTACTCCGGGGATTGGACTAGCGGGAAACCCGATACGCAGTATTTT. It specifies CASSYSGDWTSGKPDTQYF.

V is TRBV24-1 and J is TRBJ2-1; weak D call: TRBD2 (6 bases). The CDR3 is 14 amino acids. The germline V gene has CDR1 KGHDR and CDR2 SFDVKD. V shed 5 bases and J shed 3 bases, with 10 bases lying between them. The DNA for the CDR3 is TGTGCCACCAGTGGATCGCGGGGCTACAATGAGCAGTTCTTC. Residues: CATSGSRGYNEQFF.